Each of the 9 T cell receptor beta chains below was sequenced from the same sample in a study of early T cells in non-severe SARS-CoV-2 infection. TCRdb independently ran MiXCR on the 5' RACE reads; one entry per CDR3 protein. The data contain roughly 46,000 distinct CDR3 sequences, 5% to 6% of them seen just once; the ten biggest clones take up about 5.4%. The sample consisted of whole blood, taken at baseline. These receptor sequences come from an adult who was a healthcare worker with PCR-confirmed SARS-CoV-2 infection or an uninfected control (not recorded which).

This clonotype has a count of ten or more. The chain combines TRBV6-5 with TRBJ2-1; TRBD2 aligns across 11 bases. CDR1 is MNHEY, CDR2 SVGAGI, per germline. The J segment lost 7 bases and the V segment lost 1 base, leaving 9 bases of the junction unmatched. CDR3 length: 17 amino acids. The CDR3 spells CASSYLPTSGSVNEQFF. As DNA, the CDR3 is TGTGCCAGCAGTTACTTGCCAACTAGCGGGAGTGTGAATGAGCAGTTCTTC.

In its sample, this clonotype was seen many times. The CDR3, as DNA: TGTGCCAGCAGTGCCTCCGGGCCCCTCATGGTAGGAAACACCATATATTTT. This encodes CASSASGPLMVGNTIYF. The chain is built from TRBV6-5 and TRBJ1-3; D gene uncertain. Germline V lookup: CDR1 MNHEY, CDR2 SVGAGI. Trimming cost V 5 bases and J 4 bases, with 21 bases left between them. This CDR3 region has 17 residues.

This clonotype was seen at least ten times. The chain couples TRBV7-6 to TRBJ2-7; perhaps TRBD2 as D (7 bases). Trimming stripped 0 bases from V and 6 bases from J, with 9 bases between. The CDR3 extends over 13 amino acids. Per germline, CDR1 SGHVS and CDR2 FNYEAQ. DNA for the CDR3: TGTGCCAGCAGCTTAGCGGGGGGGCTCGAGCAGTACTTC. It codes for CASSLAGGLEQYF.

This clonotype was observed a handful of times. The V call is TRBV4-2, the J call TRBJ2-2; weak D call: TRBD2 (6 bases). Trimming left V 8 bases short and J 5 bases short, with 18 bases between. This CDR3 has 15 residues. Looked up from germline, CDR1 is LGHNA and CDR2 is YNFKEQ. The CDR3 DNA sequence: TGTGCCAGCCTGGAGGGAACTGAGAGAACCGGGGAGCTGTTTTTT. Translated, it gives CASLEGTERTGELFF.

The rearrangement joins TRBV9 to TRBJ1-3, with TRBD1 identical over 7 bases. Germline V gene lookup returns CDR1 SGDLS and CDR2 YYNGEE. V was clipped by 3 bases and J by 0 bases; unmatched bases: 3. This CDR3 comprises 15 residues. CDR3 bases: TGTGCCAGCAGCGGGGGACAGCTCTCTGGAAACACCATATATTTT. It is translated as CASSGGQLSGNTIYF.

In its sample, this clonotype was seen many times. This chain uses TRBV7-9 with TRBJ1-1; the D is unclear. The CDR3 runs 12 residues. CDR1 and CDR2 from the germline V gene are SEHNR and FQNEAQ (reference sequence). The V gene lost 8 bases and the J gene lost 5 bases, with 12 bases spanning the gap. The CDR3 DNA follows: TGTGCCAGCGATAGGGTCAAGACTGAAGCTTTCTTT. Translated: CASDRVKTEAFF. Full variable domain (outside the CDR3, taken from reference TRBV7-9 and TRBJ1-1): DTGVSQNPRHKITKRGQNVTFRCDPISEHNRLYWYRQTLGQGPEFLTYFQNEAQLEKSRLLSDRFSAERPKGSFSTLEIQRTEQGDSAMYLCASDRVKTEAFFGQGTRLTVV.

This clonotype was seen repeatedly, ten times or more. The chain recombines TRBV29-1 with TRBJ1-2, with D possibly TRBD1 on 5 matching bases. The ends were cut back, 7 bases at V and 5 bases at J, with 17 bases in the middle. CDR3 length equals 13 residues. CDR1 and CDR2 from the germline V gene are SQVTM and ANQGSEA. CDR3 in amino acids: CSAGPEGLYGYTF. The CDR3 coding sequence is TGCAGCGCTGGTCCAGAGGGGCTTTATGGCTACACCTTC.

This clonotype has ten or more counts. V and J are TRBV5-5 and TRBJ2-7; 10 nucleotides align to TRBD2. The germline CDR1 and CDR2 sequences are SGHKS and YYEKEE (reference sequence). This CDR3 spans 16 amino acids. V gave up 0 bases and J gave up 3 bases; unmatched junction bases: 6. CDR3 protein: CASSLELAGAGYEQYF. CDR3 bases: TGTGCCAGCAGCTTGGAGCTAGCGGGGGCCGGCTACGAGCAGTACTTC.

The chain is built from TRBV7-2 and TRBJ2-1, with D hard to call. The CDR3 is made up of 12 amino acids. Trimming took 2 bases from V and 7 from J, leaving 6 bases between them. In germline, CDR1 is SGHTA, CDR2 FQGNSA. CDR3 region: CASSLSPNEQFF. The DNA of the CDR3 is TGTGCCAGCAGCTTATCCCCGAATGAGCAGTTCTTC.